This entry features one TCR beta chain sequence. The antigen remains unidentified. This sample is drawn from a study of shared clonotypes between healthy human individuals. Study findings and constraints: Memory subsets generally showed smaller estimated richness than naive subsets did.

Profiling relied on immunoSEQ multiplex PCR, and the TCRdb table lists in-frame clones only, not all of them. The sample records millions of clones, about 92% being singletons. CD45RO-negative CD8 cells positively selected for CCR7 made up the naive population, which excluded terminally differentiated effector memory CD45RA+ cells. The CDR3 spans 16 residues. Between the trimmed V and J ends, which lost 1 base and 0 bases, there was a span of 12 bases. Looked up from germline, CDR1 is SEHNR and CDR2 is FQNEAQ (reference sequence). The source material was naive CD8+ T cells from PBMCs. The receptor's source is a man aged 18 to 29 in good health. Some clones in this sample may be carry-over from other donors' samples. The V call is TRBV7-9, the J call TRBJ1-2; D might be TRBD1 (5 bases). Here the CDR3 DNA reads TGTGCCAGCAGCTTAGGGCTCAGGGACGCTAACTATGGCTACACCTTC. Amino acid sequence: CASSLGLRDANYGYTF.